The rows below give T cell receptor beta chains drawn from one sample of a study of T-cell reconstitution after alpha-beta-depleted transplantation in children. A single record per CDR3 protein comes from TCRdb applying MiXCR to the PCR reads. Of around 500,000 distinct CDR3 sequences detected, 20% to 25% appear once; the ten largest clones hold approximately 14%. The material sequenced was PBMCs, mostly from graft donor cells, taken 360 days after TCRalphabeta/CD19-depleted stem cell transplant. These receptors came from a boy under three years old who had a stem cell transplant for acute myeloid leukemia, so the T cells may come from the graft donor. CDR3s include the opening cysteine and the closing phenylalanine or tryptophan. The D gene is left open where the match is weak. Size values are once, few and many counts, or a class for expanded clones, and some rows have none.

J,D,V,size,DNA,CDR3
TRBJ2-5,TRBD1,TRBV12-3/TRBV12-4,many,TGTGCCAGCAGCCAGACAGGGATGCAAGAGACCCAGTACTTC,CASSQTGMQETQYF
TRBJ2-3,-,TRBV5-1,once,TGCGCCAGCAGCTTGGAGACACCCTCCACAGATACGCAGTATTTT,CASSLETPSTDTQYF
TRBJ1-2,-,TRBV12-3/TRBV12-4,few,TGTGCCAGCACCCTACGGGGGGAGAGAGCCAGCTACACCTTC,CASTLRGERASYTF
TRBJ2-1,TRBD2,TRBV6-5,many,TGTGCCAGCAGTTACCCCGTCCTGGGAGGGGCAGGGTCCTACAATGAGCAGTTCTTC,CASSYPVLGGAGSYNEQFF
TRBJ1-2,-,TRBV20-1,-,TGCAGTGCTAGAGCTGTGGGATTCGGCTATGGCTACACCTTC,CSARAVGFGYGYTF
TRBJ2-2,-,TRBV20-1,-,TGCAGTGCCAATAGACAGGTCTTGAACACCGGGGAGCTGTTTTTT,CSANRQVLNTGELFF
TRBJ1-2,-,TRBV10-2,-,TGCGCCAGCAGTGAGTCGGCGGACGGATTCTATGGCTACACCTTC,CASSESADGFYGYTF
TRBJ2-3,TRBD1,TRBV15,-,TGTGCCACCAGCAGAGATTGGGCAGGGGGTGAAGATACGCAGTATTTT,CATSRDWAGGEDTQYF
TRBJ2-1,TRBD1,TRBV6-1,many,TGTGCCAGCAGTAAAGGACAGGGGCAGTTCTTC,CASSKGQGQFF
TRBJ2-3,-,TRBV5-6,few,TGTGCCAGCAGCTTGGGGCAATCGGATACGCAGTATTTT,CASSLGQSDTQYF
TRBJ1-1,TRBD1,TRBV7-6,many,TGTGCCAGCAGCTGGGGGACAGGGCCATGGAACACTGAAGCTTTCTTT,CASSWGTGPWNTEAFF
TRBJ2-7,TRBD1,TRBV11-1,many,TGTGCCAGCAGCCACCGGGACAGGGACTACGAGCAGTACTTC,CASSHRDRDYEQYF
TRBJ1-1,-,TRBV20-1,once,TGCAGTGCTAGAGAGCCGGGGGGAAACACTGAAGCTTTCTTT,CSAREPGGNTEAFF
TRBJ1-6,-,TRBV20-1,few,TGCAGTGCCAGGAGTCATCCACTTAATTCACCCCTCCACTTT,CSARSHPLNSPLHF
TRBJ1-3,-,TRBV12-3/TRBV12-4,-,TGTGCCAGCAGTCCCGCGGGGCGGTACTCTGGAAACACCATATATTTT,CASSPAGRYSGNTIYF
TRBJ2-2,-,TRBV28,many,TGTGCCAGCAGTTTTATAGGGCAGGGGACCGGGGAGCTGTTTTTT,CASSFIGQGTGELFF
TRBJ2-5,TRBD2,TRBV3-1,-,TGTGCCAGCAGCCAAGACGGGAGCGGGGGAAGGGAGACCCAGTACTTC,CASSQDGSGGRETQYF
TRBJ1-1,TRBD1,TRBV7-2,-,TGTGCCAGCAGCCCGGACAGGTGGGACACTGAAGCTTTCTTT,CASSPDRWDTEAFF
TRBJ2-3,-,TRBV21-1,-,TGTGCCAGCAGCAATAGCGGGGGGGACACAGATACGCAGTATTTT,CASSNSGGDTDTQYF
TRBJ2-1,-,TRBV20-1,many,TGCAGTGCCCCGGTTGTGGATGAGCAGTTCTTC,CSAPVVDEQFF
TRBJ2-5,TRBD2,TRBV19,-,TGTGCCTGCGGACCTAGCGGGGCCATACAAGAGACCCAGTACTTC,CACGPSGAIQETQYF
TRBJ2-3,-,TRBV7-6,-,TGTGCCAGCAGCGAAGAGCTTCCAGATACGCAGTATTTT,CASSEELPDTQYF
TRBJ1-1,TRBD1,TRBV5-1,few,TGCGCCAGCAGCCCAGGCCAGGGGGCGAAGAACACTGAAGCTTTCTTT,CASSPGQGAKNTEAFF
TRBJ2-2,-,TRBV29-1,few,TGCAGCGTCCTGGACAGCACCGGGGAGCTGTTTTTT,CSVLDSTGELFF
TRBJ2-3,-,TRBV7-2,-,TGTGCCAGCAGCTTATCAGTTACGGGGAGCACAGATACGCAGTATTTT,CASSLSVTGSTDTQYF
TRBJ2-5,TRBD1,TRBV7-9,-,TGTGCCAGCAGCTCCTGGGACAGGACGGGGACCCAGTACTTC,CASSSWDRTGTQYF
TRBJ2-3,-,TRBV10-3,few,TGTGCCATCGGCGGCGGCGGGGAGACTAGCACAGATACGCAGTATTTT,CAIGGGGETSTDTQYF
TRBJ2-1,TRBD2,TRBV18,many,TGTGCCAGCTCACCCTTTAGCGGGGTGTCCTACAATGAGCAGTTCTTC,CASSPFSGVSYNEQFF
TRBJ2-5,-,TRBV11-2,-,TGTGCCAGCAGTATCTCAGGGACACAGACCCAGTACTTC,CASSISGTQTQYF
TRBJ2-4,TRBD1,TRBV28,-,TGTGCCAGCAGTCCCCGACAGGGGCTGGCCAAAAACATTCAGTACTTC,CASSPRQGLAKNIQYF
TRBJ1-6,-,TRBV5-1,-,TGCGCCAGCAGCTTGTCCGGGGTAGGGTCACCCCTCCACTTT,CASSLSGVGSPLHF
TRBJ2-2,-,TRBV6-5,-,TGTGCCAGCAGTTACAGGAGTCCCTTGAACACCGGGGAGCTGTTTTTT,CASSYRSPLNTGELFF
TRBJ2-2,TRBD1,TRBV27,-,TGTGCCAGCAGTTTAAGGTCCCTCAGGGGGTCGACCGGGGAGCTGTTTTTT,CASSLRSLRGSTGELFF
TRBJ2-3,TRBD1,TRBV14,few,TGTGCCAGCAGCCTCTCAAGGACAGGGACAGATACGCAGTATTTT,CASSLSRTGTDTQYF
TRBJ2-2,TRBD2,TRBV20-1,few,TGCAGTGCTAGAGGACTAGCGGGTACCGGGGAGCTGTTTTTT,CSARGLAGTGELFF
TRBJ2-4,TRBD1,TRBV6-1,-,TGTGCCAGCAAAGACGGACAGGGTGACATTCAGTACTTC,CASKDGQGDIQYF
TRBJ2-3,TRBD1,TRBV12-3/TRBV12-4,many,TGTGCCAGCAGTAAAGACAGGGACGTTCAAGATACGCAGTATTTT,CASSKDRDVQDTQYF
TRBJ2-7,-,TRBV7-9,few,TGTGCCAGCAGCCCACCCAGGGAGGTGAGGTCCTACGAGCAGTACTTC,CASSPPREVRSYEQYF
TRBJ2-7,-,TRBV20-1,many,TGCAGTGCTGGGGGGGGGCCCTACGAGCAGTACTTC,CSAGGGPYEQYF
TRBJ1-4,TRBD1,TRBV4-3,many,TGCGCCAGCAGCCAGAGAAAGTTCCCGGGACAGGCGGTATTAAGGGATGAAAAACTGTTTTTT,CASSQRKFPGQAVLRDEKLFF
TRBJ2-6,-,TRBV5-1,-,TGCGCCAGCAGCTTGGCTGGCCCGACTGGGGCCAACGTCCTGACTTTC,CASSLAGPTGANVLTF
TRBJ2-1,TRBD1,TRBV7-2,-,TGTGCCAGCAGCTTATTTGGGACAGAGATCTACAATGAGCAGTTCTTC,CASSLFGTEIYNEQFF
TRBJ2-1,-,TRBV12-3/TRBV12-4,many,TGTGCCAGCAGTTTAAAGGCCTACAATGAGCAGTTCTTC,CASSLKAYNEQFF
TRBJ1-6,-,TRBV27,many,TGTGCCAGCAGTTTACTTCGTGGGGAGGTCGATTCACCCCTCCACTTT,CASSLLRGEVDSPLHF
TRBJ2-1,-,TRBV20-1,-,TGCAGTGCTAGAGATCCCCGGAGTGGGGGGGCCCATGAGCAGTTCTTC,CSARDPRSGGAHEQFF
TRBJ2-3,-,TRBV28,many,TGTGCCAGCAGTTTCTTGGAGGGGCCTTTGACAGATACGCAGTATTTT,CASSFLEGPLTDTQYF
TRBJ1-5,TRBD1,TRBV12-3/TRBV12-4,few,TGTGCCATAACCACAGGGGATCAGCCCCAGCATTTT,CAITTGDQPQHF
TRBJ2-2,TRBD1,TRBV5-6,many,TGTGCCAGCAGCCCCGGACAGGATGGGAGCACCGGGGAGCTGTTTTTT,CASSPGQDGSTGELFF
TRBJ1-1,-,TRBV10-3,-,TGTGCCATCAGTGAGTCGAGTGGCAGACAGAACACTGAAGCTTTCTTT,CAISESSGRQNTEAFF
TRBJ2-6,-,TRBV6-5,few,TGTGCCAGCAGTTTTTCACGAAGACTCTCTGGGGCCAACGTCCTGACTTTC,CASSFSRRLSGANVLTF
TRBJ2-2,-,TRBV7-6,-,TGTGCCAGCAGCTTAAGTCGGCAGCTTAACACCGGGGAGCTGTTTTTT,CASSLSRQLNTGELFF
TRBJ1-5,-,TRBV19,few,TGTGCCAGCTCCCGCGTAAACATTCGACAAAGCAATCAGCCCCAGCATTTT,CASSRVNIRQSNQPQHF
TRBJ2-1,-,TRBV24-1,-,TGTGCCACCCGTACTAGCAGCCCTTACAATGAGCAGTTCTTC,CATRTSSPYNEQFF
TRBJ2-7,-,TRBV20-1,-,TGCAGTGCTAGAGATCGGAATCCCCACGAGGGGCATAGCCCCTACGAGCAGTACTTC,CSARDRNPHEGHSPYEQYF